This passage covers 6 T cell receptor beta chains from one sample sequenced in a study of beta chain features in type 1 diabetes. General study points: Shorter TCRB CDR3s, moderately but significantly so, marked every one of the four CD4+ subsets in Type 1 diabetes patients.

Antigens of these TCRs are unknown. Of the isolated RNA, all was reverse transcribed, and so the sequenced material was expressed TCRB transcripts. Clones were read by immunoSEQ multiplex PCR, and TCRdb kept only the in-frame ones, dropping some. The repertoire includes roughly 150,000 clones, 10% of them detected once, and under 0.55% sits in the top ten. Sequencing used central memory CD4+ T cells from blood. The receptors originated from a man aged 25-45 years with type 1 diabetes.

The V call is TRBV4-2, the J call TRBJ1-2; 7 bases are a match to TRBD1. V trimming: 7 bases; J trimming: 2 bases; junction bases outside the gene matches: 4. Germline V gene sequence: CDR1 LGHNA, CDR2 YNFKEQ. CDR3 length: 13 residues. CDR3 region: CASNTQGNYGYTF. The CDR3 DNA reads as TGTGCCAGCAACACACAGGGGAACTATGGCTACACCTTC.

The V gene is TRBV18, the J gene TRBJ1-2; no clear D. Trimming left V 3 bases short and J 8 bases short, with 13 bases between. Germline CDR1 KGHSH, CDR2 LQKENI. The CDR3 contains 13 residues. The CDR3 loop reads CASSPAASGGYTF. In DNA, the CDR3 is TGTGCCAGCTCACCCGCGGCGTCTGGGGGCTACACCTTC.

The chain employs TRBV6-1 and TRBJ1-2; D is ambiguous. The CDR3 consists of 15 residues. V shed 2 bases and J shed 5 bases, with 15 bases lying between them. Germline V gene data show CDR1 as MNHNS and CDR2 as SASEGT. CDR3 DNA: TGTGCCAGCAGTGAACGGGCGGAAAGCGGGTATGGCTACACCTTC. It translates to CASSERAESGYGYTF.

The chain joins TRBV5-1 to TRBJ1-4; perhaps TRBD1 as D (6 bases). The V and J ends lost 2 bases and 5 bases respectively, with 10 bases between them. The CDR3 extends over 14 amino acids. CDR1 SGHRS and CDR2 YFSETQ come from the germline V gene. The CDR3 sequence: CASSFRGANEKLFF. The DNA for the CDR3 is TGCGCCAGCAGCTTTCGGGGGGCGAATGAAAAACTGTTTTTT.

The chain joins TRBV7-9 to TRBJ1-3; D is unresolved. The CDR3 extends over 16 amino acids. V lost 4 bases and J 0 bases, leaving 13 bases between the germline ends. The germline CDR1 and CDR2 sequences are SEHNR and FQNEAQ (reference sequence). In nucleotides, the CDR3 is TGTGCCAGCAGCTCTTTCCAGGCAAGCTCTGGAAACACCATATATTTT. Protein: CASSSFQASSGNTIYF.

The rearrangement uses TRBV4-2 and TRBJ1-5; 9 bases match TRBD1. Trimming at V came to 4 bases and at J to 5 bases, leaving 6 bases not matched to a gene. This CDR3 is built from 15 residues. CDR1 and CDR2 from the germline V gene are LGHNA and YNFKEQ. CDR3 sequence: CASSPTGTGYQPQHF. Here the CDR3 DNA reads TGTGCCAGCAGCCCCACCGGGACAGGGTATCAGCCCCAGCATTTT.